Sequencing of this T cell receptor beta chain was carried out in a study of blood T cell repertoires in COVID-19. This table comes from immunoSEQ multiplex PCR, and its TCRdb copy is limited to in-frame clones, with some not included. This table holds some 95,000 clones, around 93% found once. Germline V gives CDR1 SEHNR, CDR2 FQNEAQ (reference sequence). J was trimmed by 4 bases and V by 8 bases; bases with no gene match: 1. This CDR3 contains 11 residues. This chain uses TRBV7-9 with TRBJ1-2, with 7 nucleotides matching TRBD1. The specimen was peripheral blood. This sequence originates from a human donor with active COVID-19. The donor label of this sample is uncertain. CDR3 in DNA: TGTGCCAGCTGGGACAGCTATGGCTACACCTTC. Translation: CASWDSYGYTF.